One and the same sample provided the 25 T cell receptor beta chains below, sequenced in a study of early T cells in non-severe SARS-CoV-2 infection. Each CDR3 protein gets one entry after TCRdb re-called the 5' RACE reads with MiXCR. Here the sample spans roughly 100,000 distinct CDR3 sequences, 12% to 15% being singletons. Material for sequencing was whole blood. All receptors derive from an adult who was a healthcare worker with PCR-confirmed SARS-CoV-2 infection or an uninfected control (not recorded which).

This chain uses TRBV2 with TRBJ2-7; 7 bases are shared with TRBD1. V lost 1 base, J lost 3 bases, and 3 bases stayed unmatched. This CDR3 contains 14 residues. The germline CDR1 and CDR2 sequences are SNHLY and FYNNEI. DNA of the CDR3: TGTGCCAGCAGTGAAGATCGGGACAGCTACGAGCAGTACTTC. Translating gives CASSEDRDSYEQYF.

This clonotype showed up many times. V gene TRBV28 combines with J gene TRBJ1-3; tentative D call: TRBD1 (5 bases). The CDR3 is made up of 16 amino acids. The V end lost 3 bases, the J end lost 0 bases, and 12 bases lay between the germline ends. From germline, CDR1 is MDHEN and CDR2 SYDVKM. The CDR3 sequence is CASSLPGKSSGNTIYF. The CDR3 region has the DNA TGTGCCAGCAGTTTGCCAGGGAAGAGCTCTGGAAACACCATATATTTT.

The chain employs TRBV6-2 or TRBV6-3 and TRBJ2-7, with D perhaps matching TRBD1 (5 bases). The V end was cut by 2 bases, the J end by 3 bases, with 8 bases between. CDR3 length: 13 residues. From germline, CDR1 is MNHEY and CDR2 SVGEGT. The CDR3 reads CASSYTDIYEQYF. Written as DNA, the CDR3 is TGTGCCAGCAGTTACACGGACATCTACGAGCAGTACTTC.

The J gene is TRBJ1-1, the V gene TRBV7-9, with a weak D call TRBD1 (5 bases). This CDR3 is built from 12 residues. V gave up 1 base and J gave up 6 bases, with 6 bases separating them. CDR1 SEHNR and CDR2 FQNEAQ come from the germline V gene (reference sequence). The CDR3 DNA reads as TGTGCCAGCAGCTTAGGGGGCCCTGAAGCTTTCTTT. Translating it yields CASSLGGPEAFF.

The rearrangement links TRBV7-3 to TRBJ2-3; 13 nucleotides agree with TRBD2. The CDR3 extends over 16 amino acids. V shed 5 bases, J shed 3 bases, and the junction held 5 bases outside the gene matches. Germline V gene sequence: CDR1 SGHTA, CDR2 FQGTGA. In nucleotides, the CDR3 is TGTGCCAGCAGCCCCGGGACTAGCGGGGCAACAGATACGCAGTATTTT. Protein product: CASSPGTSGATDTQYF.

The V call is TRBV12-5, the J call TRBJ1-1, with 7 positions matching TRBD1. The CDR3 length is 14 residues. Germline V gene lookup returns CDR1 LGHNT and CDR2 FRNRAP. Losses at the gene ends were 1 base for V and 5 bases for J; bases not matched to a gene: 4. The CDR3, as DNA: TGTGCTAGTGGTTTGGGGACAGGAGGGACTGAAGCTTTCTTT. Its translation is CASGLGTGGTEAFF. The full variable domain, completed using reference TRBV12-5 and TRBJ1-1, is DARVTQTPRHKVTEMGQEVTMRCQPILGHNTVFWYRQTMMQGLELLAYFRNRAPLDDSGMPKDRFSAEMPDATLATLKIQPSEPRDSAVYFCASGLGTGGTEAFFGQGTRLTVV.

This clonotype was counted many times. This chain joins TRBV11-2 and TRBJ1-1, with D tentatively TRBD1 (6 bases). From germline, CDR1 is SGHAT and CDR2 FQNNGV. This CDR3 is 15 amino acids long. V shed 3 bases and J shed 3 bases, with 14 bases lying between them. CDR3 DNA sequence: TGTGCCAGCAGCTTTTATGGGGCAGGGGACACTGAAGCTTTCTTT. Its translation: CASSFYGAGDTEAFF.

This clonotype was detected only a few times. The chain recombines TRBV5-4 with TRBJ2-6; D is unresolved. The V gene's germline CDR1 is SGHNT and CDR2 YYREEE (reference sequence). CDR3 length: 12 amino acids. The ends were cut back, 7 bases at V and 2 bases at J, with 4 bases in the middle. For the CDR3, the DNA is TGTGCCAGCGGACCTGGGGCCAACGTCCTGACTTTC. Residues: CASGPGANVLTF. The complete variable domain, with remaining parts taken from reference TRBV5-4 and TRBJ2-6, reads ETGVTQSPTHLIKTRGQQVTLRCSSQSGHNTVSWYQQALGQGPQFIFQYYREEENGRGNFPPRFSGLQFPNYSSELNVNALELDDSALYLCASGPGANVLTFGAGSRLTVL.

This clonotype appeared a few times. The chain recombines TRBV14 with TRBJ1-4, with a tentative D call TRBD1 (5 bases). This CDR3 region has 14 residues. V lost 5 bases and J lost 0, with 7 bases in between. Germline V gene lookup returns CDR1 SGHDN and CDR2 FVKESK. The DNA of the CDR3 is TGTGCCAGCAGCGTGGGGGCAACTAATGAAAAACTGTTTTTT. Protein sequence: CASSVGATNEKLFF. Together with reference TRBV14 and TRBJ1-4, the CDR3 gives the full variable domain: EAGVTQFPSHSVIEKGQTVTLRCDPISGHDNLYWYRRVMGKEIKFLLHFVKESKQDESGMPNNRFLAERTGGTYSTLKVQPAELEDSGVYFCASSVGATNEKLFFGSGTQLSVL.

This clonotype was observed at least ten times. J is TRBJ2-3 and V is TRBV11-2, with D perhaps TRBD1 or TRBD2 (5 bases each). Germline CDR1 and CDR2: SGHAT and FQNNGV. CDR3 size: 15 residues. V shed 1 base and J shed 2 bases, with 10 bases lying between them. CDR3 region: CASSLVRGVTDTQYF. CDR3 sequence (DNA): TGTGCCAGCAGCTTAGTCCGGGGCGTCACAGATACGCAGTATTTT.

Only a few counts were recorded for this clonotype. This sequence joins TRBV5-1 and TRBJ2-3; TRBD1 might be the D (5 bases). There are 14 residues in the CDR3. The V gene lost 4 bases and the J gene lost 3 bases, with 12 bases spanning the gap. Germline values: CDR1 SGHRS, CDR2 YFSETQ. The CDR3 sequence is CASSRRAGTDTQYF. CDR3 nucleotide sequence: TGCGCCAGCAGCCGCCGCGCAGGGACAGATACGCAGTATTTT.

The chain combines TRBV4-3 with TRBJ1-1; D not resolved. The germline V gene has CDR1 LGHNA and CDR2 YSLEER. The CDR3 has 15 residues. V lost 4 bases and J lost 5, with 17 bases in between. The CDR3 reads CASSLTWASGTEAFF. CDR3 bases: TGCGCCAGCAGCCTTACATGGGCCTCCGGGACTGAAGCTTTCTTT.

The CDR3 region is CASSTDRATGELFF. CDR3 coding DNA: TGTGCCAGTAGTACCGACAGGGCCACCGGGGAGCTGTTTTTT. The genes are TRBV19 and TRBJ2-2, with TRBD1 identical over 7 bases. Germline V gene sequence: CDR1 LNHDA, CDR2 SQIVND (reference sequence). The CDR3 has 14 residues. Germline trimming cut 4 bases from V and 4 bases from J; bases unmatched to any gene: 3.

This clonotype has just a few counts. This chain connects TRBV5-1 to TRBJ2-4; weak D call: TRBD1 (6 bases). This CDR3 is built from 13 residues. V lost 0 bases and J 8 bases, leaving 9 bases between the germline ends. The V gene's germline CDR1 is SGHRS and CDR2 YFSETQ. CDR3 bases: TGCGCCAGCAGCTTGGAGACAGGCGACATTCAGTACTTC. Translated: CASSLETGDIQYF. Full variable domain (missing parts from reference TRBV5-1 and TRBJ2-4): KAGVTQTPRYLIKTRGQQVTLSCSPISGHRSVSWYQQTPGQGLQFLFEYFSETQRNKGNFPGRFSGRQFSNSRSEMNVSTLELGDSALYLCASSLETGDIQYFGAGTRLSVL.

The chain combines TRBV20-1 with TRBJ1-4; TRBD1 aligns across 7 bases. The CDR3 spans 14 residues. From germline, CDR1 is DFQATT and CDR2 SNEGSKA (reference sequence). J gave up 6 bases and V 3 bases, and 7 bases lay outside the gene matches. Here the CDR3 reads CSASVRQGYEKLFF. CDR3 DNA sequence: TGCAGTGCTAGTGTTCGACAGGGTTATGAAAAACTGTTTTTT.

The chain uses TRBV18 and TRBJ2-7, with TRBD1 matching 9 bases. The CDR3 is made up of 19 amino acids. Germline V gene lookup returns CDR1 KGHSH and CDR2 LQKENI. The V segment lost 4 bases and the J segment 4 bases; nucleotides outside the gene matches: 20. CDR3 nucleotide sequence: TGTGCCAGCTCACACTTCGGGACAGGGATTACGAGCTGGGGATACGAGCAGTACTTC. It yields the protein CASSHFGTGITSWGYEQYF.

This clonotype was counted only a few times. The V and J genes are TRBV6-1 and TRBJ2-3; maybe TRBD1 (8 bases). In germline, CDR1 is MNHNS, CDR2 SASEGT. Trimming cost V 5 bases and J 4 bases, with 13 bases left between them. The CDR3 is made up of 14 amino acids. The CDR3 DNA reads as TGTGCCAGCAGTCTACAGGGGGGGGCAGATACGCAGTATTTT. The encoded protein is CASSLQGGADTQYF.

The V and J genes are TRBV6-5 and TRBJ2-1; tentative D call: TRBD1 (6 bases). V gave up 6 bases and J gave up 1 base, with 13 bases separating them. Germline lookup yields CDR1 MNHEY and CDR2 SVGAGI. The CDR3 covers 15 residues. The CDR3 DNA sequence: TGTGCCAGCAGACCGGACAGATTATCCTACAATGAGCAGTTCTTC. This sequence encodes CASRPDRLSYNEQFF.

This clonotype was picked up a small number of times. The chain is built from TRBV2 and TRBJ2-6; D is unclear. This CDR3 has 15 residues. Germline V gene lookup returns CDR1 SNHLY and CDR2 FYNNEI. The germline V and J ends were trimmed by 1 base and 0 bases, with 4 bases remaining between them. The CDR3 region is CASSEGRSGANVLTF. CDR3 in DNA: TGTGCCAGCAGTGAAGGGCGCTCTGGGGCCAACGTCCTGACTTTC. The variable domain in full, with the rest retrieved from reference TRBV2 and TRBJ2-6, is EPEVTQTPSHQVTQMGQEVILRCVPISNHLYFYWYRQILGQKVEFLVSFYNNEISEKSEIFDDQFSVERPDGSNFTLKIRSTKLEDSAMYFCASSEGRSGANVLTFGAGSRLTVL.

This clonotype was recorded at least ten times. The chain uses TRBV7-3 and TRBJ2-5; D possibly corresponds to TRBD1 (5 bases). The ends were cut back, 2 bases at V and 5 bases at J, with 9 bases in the middle. The V gene's germline CDR1 is SGHTA and CDR2 FQGTGA. The CDR3 length is 13 residues. CDR3 bases: TGTGCCAGCAGCTTATCAGGGATGGAGACCCAGTACTTC. Its protein product is CASSLSGMETQYF. The full variable domain, with the rest looked up from reference TRBV7-3 and TRBJ2-5, is GAGVSQTPSNKVTEKGKYVELRCDPISGHTALYWYRQSLGQGPEFLIYFQGTGAADDSGLPNDRFFAVRPEGSVSTLKIQRTERGDSAVYLCASSLSGMETQYFGPGTRLLVL.

The chain uses TRBV11-2 and TRBJ2-5; a weak D match, TRBD2 (5 bases). V lost 2 bases and J lost 9, with 19 bases in between. CDR3 length: 15 amino acids. Germline CDR1 SGHAT, CDR2 FQNNGV. This chain's CDR3 is CASSLIVEAEGPQYF. CDR3 nucleotides: TGTGCCAGCAGCTTAATCGTGGAGGCCGAAGGACCCCAGTACTTC.

This rearrangement joins TRBV28 to TRBJ2-3, with unresolved D. V lost 6 bases, J lost 3 bases, and 10 bases lay in between. The germline V gene has CDR1 MDHEN and CDR2 SYDVKM. This CDR3 spans 13 amino acids. In nucleotides, the CDR3 is TGTGCCAGCAGGGGCAGCCAGACAGATACGCAGTATTTT. Its translation: CASRGSQTDTQYF.

This clonotype was found a few times. The chain links TRBV7-9 to TRBJ1-4, with 10 bases matching TRBD1. V lost 2 bases, J lost 8 bases, and 8 bases stayed unmatched. The CDR3 loop spans 16 amino acids. Germline V CDR1 and CDR2: SEHNR, FQNEAQ (reference sequence). CDR3 bases: TGTGCCAGCAGCTTAATCGGAGGGACAGGGGTGGAAAAACTGTTTTTT. Encoded protein: CASSLIGGTGVEKLFF. Looking up the rest from reference TRBV7-9 and TRBJ1-4 gives the full variable domain: DTGVSQNPRHKITKRGQNVTFRCDPISEHNRLYWYRQTLGQGPEFLTYFQNEAQLEKSRLLSDRFSAERPKGSFSTLEIQRTEQGDSAMYLCASSLIGGTGVEKLFFGSGTQLSVL.

This chain connects TRBV28 to TRBJ1-3; D is uncertain. The CDR3 sequence is 13 residues long. V lost 5 bases, J lost 0 bases, and 5 bases lay in between. Germline CDR1 MDHEN, CDR2 SYDVKM. The chain's CDR3 is CASSRYSGNTIYF. In nucleotides, the CDR3 is TGTGCCAGCAGTCGGTACTCTGGAAACACCATATATTTT.

This clonotype appeared a few times. The chain joins TRBV11-2 to TRBJ2-3; 7 nucleotides agree with TRBD2. The germline V gene encodes CDR1 SGHAT and CDR2 FQNNGV. V lost 5 bases and J lost 0; bases outside the gene matches: 5. The CDR3 is 15 amino acids. The CDR3 loop is CASSRGERSTDTQYF. As DNA, the CDR3 is TGTGCCAGCAGCCGGGGGGAGCGGAGCACAGATACGCAGTATTTT.